This T cell receptor beta chain was observed in a study of cytomegalovirus exposure and HLA in healthy donors (dated by TCRdb to the late 2010s). Study-wide context: According to a later analysis, one platform produced both the roughly 110 validation repertoires and the 700 or so repertoires of the first cohort. The study was designed to test whether signatures of past pathogen exposure could be identified by cataloging public T cell receptors. A separate validation cohort of roughly 130 different subjects was used in addition to the roughly 720-subject first cohort. High-throughput TCR immunosequencing, statistical association of individual TCRs with disease status, and machine learning were combined to predict cytomegalovirus infection status.

Details on this clone: Its antigen is currently not known. Nothing much larger sits one base from this clone, and base qualities are not available.

Its CDR3 holds 14 amino acids, cysteine through phenylalanine. Of all the DNA, just the CDR3 is kept, 42 bases in frame from base 1. CDR1 and CDR2 (MDHEN, SYDVKM) derive from the germline V gene. V was cut back by 3 bases and J by 3 bases, leaving a gap of 12 bases between them. What the work shows at the level of the full study, not this receptor alone: Subsequent analysis determined that TCRs grouped into clusters in the first cohort also showed a tendency toward co-occurrence across the 120 validation repertoires, and roughly 94% of cluster scores exceeded 0. According to the authors, the approach could potentially be generalized to other disease states and immunological phenotypes. While some public TCRs were present in many individuals, most TCR sequences turned up only very rarely across donors. Cytomegalovirus status was reported to be diagnosed by the classifier with high specificity and sensitivity in both the original and validation cohorts. A total of 150 or so TCR beta chains were listed by the study as associated with cytomegalovirus. In vitro tests confirmed that a few of the cytomegalovirus-associated TCR beta chains recognize cytomegalovirus antigens. A later analysis lacked HLA typing for the validation cohort, so it scored co-occurrence in that cohort across all 120 repertoires.

Donors formed part of the validation cohort, which comprised over a hundred subjects and was distinct from the first cohort of under 750 subjects. Libraries were built with the immunoSEQ multiplex PCR assay. For the original study's pipeline: A statistical classification framework was built to diagnose cytomegalovirus status from the catalog of TCR beta chain sequences. The clones in this table, taken by TCRdb from immuneACCESS, are in-frame only. Not every clone is retained; where verified, under half of the shortfall comes from an unresolved V gene, and the cause of the rest is unknown. Clone size and the V and J calls come from that table; the DNA yielded D and trimming. This sample lists about 110,000 clones; roughly 90% were detected once. Around 1.9% of the sample is in the top ten clones.

The clonotype originates from a woman under 30 in good health and CMV-seronegative. Sequenced input: PBMCs. Recombination joined TRBV28 with TRBJ2-7; the D segment cannot be called with confidence. The CDR3 protein sequence reads: CASSFSGLNYEQYF. The nucleotide sequence is given as TGTGCCAGCAGTTTTTCAGGATTAAACTACGAGCAGTACTTC.